This TCR beta chain was profiled in a study of a mutant IDH1 vaccine in newly diagnosed glioma. The data were produced by immunoSEQ multiplex PCR, yet TCRdb's version contains in-frame clones alone and is incomplete. In the table there are about 67,000 clones, around four fifths of which are singletons. Germline loops: CDR1 SQVTM, CDR2 ANQGSEA. The CDR3 covers 16 residues. Trimming shortened V by 7 bases and J by 1 base, and 21 bases separated the two germline ends. As for time point: baseline, week 1 (first vaccination visit). Treatment meaning: pre-vaccination baseline after standard-of-care therapy.

This receptor was taken from a young woman with glioma. Some clones in this sample may be carry-over from other donors' samples. J is TRBJ2-3 and V is TRBV29-1; the D gene is possibly TRBD1 (5 bases). Material: peripheral blood mononuclear cells (PBMCs), obtained from a glioma patient treated with radiotherapy, temozolomide or both. CDR3 nucleotide sequence: TGCAGCGCTCTGGCCCCCGACAGCATAGGCACAGATACGCAGTATTTT. It yields the protein CSALAPDSIGTDTQYF.